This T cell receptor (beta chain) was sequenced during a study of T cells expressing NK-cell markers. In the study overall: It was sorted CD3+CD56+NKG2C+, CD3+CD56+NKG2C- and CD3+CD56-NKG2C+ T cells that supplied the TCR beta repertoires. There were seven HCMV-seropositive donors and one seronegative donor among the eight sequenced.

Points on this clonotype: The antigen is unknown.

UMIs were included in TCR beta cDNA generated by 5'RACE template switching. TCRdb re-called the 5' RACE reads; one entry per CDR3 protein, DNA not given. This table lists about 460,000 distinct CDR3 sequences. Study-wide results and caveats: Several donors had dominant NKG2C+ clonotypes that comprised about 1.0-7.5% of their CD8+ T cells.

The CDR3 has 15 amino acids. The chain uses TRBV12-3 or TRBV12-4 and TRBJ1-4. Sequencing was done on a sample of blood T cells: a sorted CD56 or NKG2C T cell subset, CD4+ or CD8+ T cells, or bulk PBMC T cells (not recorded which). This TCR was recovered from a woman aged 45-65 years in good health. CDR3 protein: CASRGLRARYEKLFF.